This passage covers 5 T cell receptor beta chains from one sample sequenced in a study of shared clonotypes between healthy human individuals. Only in-frame clones appear in the TCRdb table, and some are missing; sequencing was by immunoSEQ multiplex PCR. This table has some 96,000 clones, approximately 51% appearing once. Sequencing was carried out using PBMCs. These receptors originate from a woman in her thirties or forties in good health. Some clones in this sample may be carry-over from other donors' samples.

This clone was seen a few times. Being one base from a much bigger clone, this may be a read error. The rearrangement joins TRBV7-2 to TRBJ2-3; TRBD2 agrees at 9 bases. With 0 bases clipped from V and 4 bases from J, the junction kept 2 bases outside the gene matches. CDR1 is SGHTA and CDR2 is FQGNSA in the germline V gene. The CDR3 sequence is 15 residues long. CDR3 in DNA: TGTGCCAGCAGCTTAGCTAGCGGGAGTCCAGATACGCAGTATTTT. Amino acid sequence: CASSLASGSPDTQYF. The whole variable domain, filled in from reference TRBV7-2 and TRBJ2-3, reads GAGVSQSPSNKVTEKGKDVELRCDPISGHTALYWYRQSLGQGLEFLIYFQGNSAPDKSGLPSDRFSAERTGGSVSTLTIQRTQQEDSAVYLCASSLASGSPDTQYFGPGTRLTVL.

This clone showed up just a few times. This sequence joins TRBV29-1 and TRBJ2-7; a possible D gene is TRBD1 (5 bases). The CDR3 runs 13 residues. Germline CDR1 reads SQVTM; CDR2 reads ANQGSEA. Trimming stripped 4 bases from V and 3 bases from J, with 13 bases between. The CDR3 DNA sequence: TGCAGCGTTGTAGGGCAGGGTTACTACGAGCAGTACTTC. As protein: CSVVGQGYYEQYF.

Ten or more counts support this clone. The V and J genes are TRBV29-1 and TRBJ2-3; no reliable D call. The germline V gene encodes CDR1 SQVTM and CDR2 ANQGSEA. The CDR3 consists of 13 residues. Trimming took 5 bases from V and 0 from J, leaving 9 bases between them. In DNA form, the CDR3 reads TGCAGCGTTCGACCGGTGAGCACAGATACGCAGTATTTT. This sequence encodes CSVRPVSTDTQYF.

The chain has TRBV25-1 and TRBJ2-1; 9 positions agree with TRBD2. V trimming: 6 bases; J trimming: 0 bases; junction bases outside the gene matches: 3. The CDR3 sequence is 15 residues long. Germline CDR1 is MGHDK and CDR2 is SYGVNS. In DNA, the CDR3 is TGTGCCAGCAGGGGGCGGGAGGGCTCCTACAATGAGCAGTTCTTC. Amino acid sequence: CASRGREGSYNEQFF. Full variable domain (outside the CDR3, taken from reference TRBV25-1 and TRBJ2-1): EADIYQTPRYLVIGTGKKITLECSQTMGHDKMYWYQQDPGMELHLIHYSYGVNSTEKGDLSSESTVSRIRTEHFPLTLESARPSHTSQYLCASRGREGSYNEQFFGPGTRLTVL.

This clone was detected many times. Other DNA sequences from this sample encode an identical CDR3 as well. The J gene is TRBJ1-1, the V gene TRBV28, with D unresolved. Germline V gives CDR1 MDHEN, CDR2 SYDVKM. This CDR3 contains 11 residues. Trimming shortened V by 6 bases and J by 1 base, and 3 bases separated the two germline ends. The CDR3 spells CASSPNTEAFF. Written as DNA, the CDR3 is TGTGCCAGCAGCCCGAACACTGAAGCTTTCTTT.